A single sample is the source of the 18 T cell receptor beta chains below, sequenced in a study of metastatic and nonmetastatic thyroid tumors. Ahead of thyroid surgery, no patient had received treatment of any kind. Via MiXCR, TCRdb re-called the PCR reads. Here the sample spans approximately 79,000 clones, approximately 9% being singletons. The source material was blood. The source of these receptors is a female donor with papillary thyroid cancer or a benign thyroid nodule (not recorded which). Some clones in this sample may be carry-over from other donors' samples.

This clone was observed at least ten times. J is TRBJ2-5 and V is TRBV4-1; 9 positions match TRBD1. The V and J ends lost 1 base and 3 bases, in that order; junction bases with no gene match: 3. The CDR3 loop spans 15 amino acids. Per germline, CDR1 MGHRA and CDR2 YSYEKL. In DNA, the CDR3 is TGCGCCAGCAGCCAAGTGGGGACAGGGAAAGAGACCCAGTACTTC. Its translation: CASSQVGTGKETQYF.

The table lists this clone with many counts. V and J are TRBV6-1 and TRBJ2-7; 11 positions agree with TRBD2. From germline, CDR1 is MNHNS and CDR2 SASEGT. Trimming removed 3 bases from V and 7 bases from J; junction bases left unmatched: 5. CDR3 length equals 14 residues. CDR3 DNA: TGTGCCAGCAGTGATAGCGGGGGGGCCGAAGAGCAGTACTTC. It codes for CASSDSGGAEEQYF.

This clone was recorded many times. V gene TRBV6-1 combines with J gene TRBJ2-3; TRBD2 agrees at 10 bases. The CDR3 runs to 15 residues. V shed 6 bases and J 2 bases; nucleotides not matched to a gene: 5. CDR1 is MNHNS, CDR2 SASEGT, per germline. The CDR3 sequence is CASSYGLAATDTQYF. CDR3 coding DNA: TGTGCCAGCAGCTACGGACTAGCGGCCACAGATACGCAGTATTTT.

Concerning this clone itself: Possible read error: a much larger clone is one base away. This sequence joins TRBV7-3 and TRBJ2-5; 8 nucleotides agree with TRBD2. The end of the DNA is better explained by TRBJ2-1, so the J call may be wrong. The CDR3 length is 15 residues. Germline lookup yields CDR1 SGHTA and CDR2 FQGTGA. The CDR3 DNA reads TGTGCCAGCAGCCCCGGACTAGCCTGCGGCAATGAGCAGTTCTTC. This translates into CASSPGLACGNEQFF.

This clone was observed many times. This rearrangement joins TRBV27 to TRBJ2-7, with 7 bases that match TRBD1. V was pared by 6 bases and J by 3 bases, with 11 bases of the junction left unmatched. Germline CDR1 MNHEY, CDR2 SMNVEV (reference sequence). The CDR3 sequence is 15 residues long. The CDR3 spells CASRGSEGASYEQYF. CDR3 coding DNA: TGTGCCAGCAGGGGGAGCGAGGGGGCCAGCTACGAGCAGTACTTC.

This clone was picked up many times. CDR3 nucleotides: TGTGCCAGCAGTTCCTCGGGAGATCAGCCCCAGCATTTT. Encoded protein: CASSSSGDQPQHF. This chain links TRBV6-6 with TRBJ1-5; D gene uncertain. The CDR3 runs 13 residues. The germline CDR1 and CDR2 sequences are MNHNY and SVGAGI (reference sequence). The V and J ends lost 4 bases and 5 bases respectively, with 9 bases between them.

As for this clone: This may stem from a read error, because a much larger clone lies one nucleotide away. This rearrangement joins TRBV19 to TRBJ2-3, with D tentatively TRBD2 (6 bases). V dropped 5 bases and J dropped 6 bases, with 15 bases sitting between them. Germline V gives CDR1 LNHDA, CDR2 SQIVND (reference sequence). The CDR3 spans 14 residues. The CDR3 nucleotides read TGTGCCAGTAGTCAGGCTAGCGCACGCGATACGCAGTATTTT. Translation gives CASSQASARDTQYF.

This clone showed up many times. The rearrangement joins TRBV3-1 to TRBJ2-3, with TRBD1 matching over 9 bases. The V gene's germline CDR1 is LGHDT and CDR2 YNNKEL (reference sequence). The trim removed 4 bases at V and 3 bases at J, leaving 5 bases unmatched. The CDR3 runs 15 residues. The CDR3, as DNA: TGTGCCAGCAGCCTACAGGGGGCTTTAACAGATACGCAGTATTTT. This codes for CASSLQGALTDTQYF.

This clone was counted many times. This chain connects TRBV6-5 to TRBJ2-5, with D possibly matching TRBD2 (6 bases). The V end was cut by 0 bases, the J end by 2 bases, with 13 bases between. Germline CDR1 is MNHEY and CDR2 is SVGAGI. This CDR3 has 16 amino acids. CDR3 sequence (DNA): TGTGCCAGCAGTTACTCGACCGGGACTTCTCAAGAGACCCAGTACTTC. Translation: CASSYSTGTSQETQYF.

This clone has a count of ten or more. This chain uses TRBV28 with TRBJ1-2, with TRBD1 identical over 8 bases. The CDR3 contains 16 residues. V was clipped by 6 bases and J by 4 bases; unmatched bases: 13. CDR1 and CDR2 from the germline V gene are MDHEN and SYDVKM. CDR3 coding DNA: TGTGCCAGCAGGGGGGCAGGGGGCAGGAGTATCTATGGCTACACCTTC. It translates to CASRGAGGRSIYGYTF.

This clone was recorded at least ten times. The chain uses TRBV6-1 and TRBJ2-7, with D unresolved. The CDR3 sequence is 14 residues long. V was trimmed by 7 bases and J by 0 bases, leaving 13 bases between them. Germline-derived CDR1 and CDR2 are MNHNS and SASEGT. The CDR3 DNA reads TGTGCCAGCAACCCAAGGACGGACTCCTACGAGCAGTACTTC. Translated, it gives CASNPRTDSYEQYF.

This clone was counted at least ten times. The chain links TRBV5-6 to TRBJ1-6; D may be TRBD1 (5 bases). V lost 0 bases and J 0 bases, leaving 10 bases between the germline ends. There are 17 residues in the CDR3. The V gene's germline CDR1 is SGHDT and CDR2 YYEEEE. The chain's CDR3 is CASSLAFGGSYNSPLHF. CDR3 DNA sequence: TGTGCCAGCAGCTTGGCATTTGGGGGCTCCTATAATTCACCCCTCCACTTT.

Comment on this clone: One base away lies a much larger clone, so this may be a sequencing read error. The genes are TRBV24-1 and TRBJ2-3; weak D call: TRBD1 (7 bases). The germline V gene encodes CDR1 KGHDR and CDR2 SFDVKD. The germline V and J ends were trimmed by 5 bases and 7 bases, with 21 bases remaining between them. The CDR3 has 16 amino acids. The CDR3 region has the DNA TGTGCCACCAGTGGGCGGAGCAGGGGGGCCGCGCATACGCAGTATTTT. Protein: CATSGRSRGAAHTQYF.

This clone was seen ten or more times. The rearrangement links TRBV4-2 to TRBJ2-3, with 14 bases that match TRBD2. The CDR3 has 16 amino acids. Trimming took 4 bases from V and 4 from J; bases not matched to a gene: 4. CDR1 is LGHNA, CDR2 YNFKEQ, per germline. DNA for the CDR3: TGTGCCAGCAGCCCTGGGACTAGCGGGGGATCAGATACGCAGTATTTT. It specifies CASSPGTSGGSDTQYF.

Many counts were recorded for this clone. V and J are TRBV6-1 and TRBJ1-1; 9 bases map to TRBD1. Germline loops: CDR1 MNHNS, CDR2 SASEGT. V shed 8 bases and J 5 bases; nucleotides not matched to a gene: 6. The CDR3 runs to 13 residues. The CDR3 here is CASGRTGATEAFF. Here the CDR3 DNA reads TGTGCCAGCGGACGGACAGGGGCAACTGAAGCTTTCTTT.

This clone has at least ten counts. This chain joins TRBV10-3 and TRBJ2-1; 10 bases fit TRBD2. Germline CDR1 reads ENHRY; CDR2 reads SYGVKD. V shed 2 bases and J 8 bases; nucleotides not matched to a gene: 6. The CDR3 spans 15 residues. CDR3 amino acids: CAISERLAGVYEQFF. For the CDR3, the DNA is TGTGCCATCAGTGAGAGGCTAGCGGGGGTATATGAGCAGTTCTTC.

About this clone itself: Given a much more abundant clone one base away, this may be a read error. The chain recombines TRBV7-9 with TRBJ2-3, with no clear D. From germline, CDR1 is SEHNR and CDR2 FQNEAQ (reference sequence). The CDR3 consists of 12 residues. The chain's CDR3 is CAVGLSEDTQYF. CDR3 in DNA: TGTGCAGTGGGATTATCGGAAGATACGCAGTATTTT.

The chain recombines TRBV9 with TRBJ2-5, with a weak D call TRBD2 (7 bases). Germline CDR1 and CDR2: SGDLS and YYNGEE. Between the trimmed V and J ends, which lost 5 bases and 1 base, there was a span of 15 bases. CDR3 size: 15 residues. Here the CDR3 DNA reads TGTGCCAGCAGGAAGGGCGGGGGCGCCCAAGAGACCCAGTACTTC. Residues: CASRKGGGAQETQYF.